Following are 20 T cell receptor beta chains from one sample sequenced in a study of blood T cell repertoires in COVID-19. Data came from immunoSEQ multiplex PCR; TCRdb stores just in-frame clones and leaves some out. The table shows roughly 360,000 clones, with about four fifths occurring only once. The sequencing sample was made of PBMCs or T cells enriched from blood (not recorded which). These receptors were taken from a woman in her fifties or sixties who had recovered from COVID-19.

The chain combines TRBV19 with TRBJ2-5; TRBD1 matches at 10 bases. Looked up from germline, CDR1 is LNHDA and CDR2 is SQIVND (reference sequence). This CDR3 comprises 15 residues. V lost 5 bases to trimming and J lost 0 bases; unmatched junction nucleotides: 3. CDR3 bases: TGTGCCAGTAGTCGGGACAGGGGTTACCAAGAGACCCAGTACTTC. Protein: CASSRDRGYQETQYF.

This sequence joins TRBV6-5 and TRBJ1-1, with D perhaps matching TRBD1 (5 bases). Germline CDR1 reads MNHEY; CDR2 reads SVGAGI. Trimming took 7 bases from V and 5 from J, leaving 14 bases between them. The CDR3 is 13 residues long. CDR3: CASTVLQETEAFF. For the CDR3, the DNA is TGTGCCAGCACGGTACTACAGGAGACTGAAGCTTTCTTT.

This clone turned up a few times. J is TRBJ1-5 and V is TRBV19, with unresolved D. This CDR3 has 12 residues. The germline CDR1 and CDR2 sequences are LNHDA and SQIVND (reference sequence). V was clipped by 2 bases and J by 3 bases, with 2 bases between them. The DNA of the CDR3 is TGTGCCAGTAGTATACTCAATCAGCCCCAGCATTTT. Translated: CASSILNQPQHF.

This clone was observed a handful of times. This chain joins TRBV30 and TRBJ1-2; 7 bases line up with TRBD1. The CDR3 sequence is 13 residues long. The V gene's germline CDR1 is GTSNPN and CDR2 SVGIG (reference sequence). The V gene end was trimmed by 3 bases and the J gene end by 4 bases; junction bases not matched to a gene: 5. CDR3 bases: TGTGCCTGGAGCCTACAGGGGCCCTATGGCTACACCTTC. This gives the protein CAWSLQGPYGYTF.

The chain links TRBV15 to TRBJ1-2, with D hard to call. Germline values: CDR1 LNHNV, CDR2 YYDKDF (reference sequence). V shed 0 bases and J shed 6 bases, with 11 bases lying between them. The CDR3 runs to 14 residues. The CDR3 here is CATSRDSTSDGYTF. In DNA, the CDR3 is TGTGCCACCAGCAGAGATTCTACGTCCGATGGCTACACCTTC.

The table lists this clone with a few counts. The chain combines TRBV6-5 with TRBJ1-2, with a possible D match to TRBD1 (5 bases). The CDR3 is made up of 15 amino acids. V shed 5 bases and J shed 1 base, with 14 bases lying between them. Germline assignment: CDR1 MNHEY and CDR2 SVGAGI. CDR3: CASSPGDRLNYGYTF. As DNA, the CDR3 is TGTGCCAGCAGTCCGGGGGACCGACTTAACTATGGCTACACCTTC.

V and J are TRBV7-9 and TRBJ2-7; 8 bases are a match to TRBD1. Germline V gene sequence: CDR1 SEHNR, CDR2 FQNEAQ (reference sequence). The V gene end was trimmed by 6 bases and the J gene end by 6 bases; junction bases not matched to a gene: 13. The CDR3 is 15 amino acids. CDR3 sequence reads: CASSFATGEPSEQYF. CDR3 sequence (DNA): TGTGCCAGCAGTTTCGCGACAGGGGAGCCCTCCGAGCAGTACTTC.

J is TRBJ1-2 and V is TRBV18, with a possible D match to TRBD1 (5 bases). Trimming removed 0 bases at V and 0 bases at J, with 14 bases between. Germline values: CDR1 KGHSH, CDR2 LQKENI. The CDR3 totals 17 residues. The CDR3: CASSPPARQITNYGYTF. The CDR3 DNA is TGTGCCAGCTCACCACCCGCCAGACAGATAACTAACTATGGCTACACCTTC.

This clone is a singleton in its sample. The rearrangement links TRBV6-5 to TRBJ2-7, with D tentatively TRBD1 (5 bases). Germline-derived CDR1 and CDR2 are MNHEY and SVGAGI. V shed 7 bases and J shed 2 bases, with 9 bases lying between them. The CDR3 sequence is 12 residues long. The DNA of the CDR3 is TGTGCCAGCATGACAGTGCCCTACGAGCAGTACTTC. It codes for CASMTVPYEQYF.

The genes are TRBV24-1 and TRBJ2-1; possible D gene TRBD2, 6 bases. V lost 3 bases, J lost 6 bases, and 17 bases lay in between. Germline values: CDR1 KGHDR, CDR2 SFDVKD. This CDR3 has 16 residues. The CDR3 nucleotides are TGTGCCACCAGTGATCGGGACGGGGGAGGTCTCAATGAGCAGTTCTTC. It specifies CATSDRDGGGLNEQFF.

The rearrangement joins TRBV6-2 or TRBV6-3 to TRBJ2-1; TRBD1 agrees at 7 bases. J gave up 3 bases and V 6 bases, and 2 bases lay outside the gene matches. Germline values: CDR1 MNHEY, CDR2 SVGEGT. This CDR3 is 13 amino acids long. The CDR3 DNA is TGTGCCAGCAGCAGGGACAGCTACAATGAGCAGTTCTTC. Amino acid sequence: CASSRDSYNEQFF.

A remark on this clone: Other DNA sequences in this specimen translate into the identical CDR3. The rearrangement uses TRBV9 and TRBJ1-6; D is ambiguous. Germline V gene data show CDR1 as SGDLS and CDR2 as YYNGEE. The V end lost 0 bases, the J end lost 7 bases, and 8 bases lay between the germline ends. The CDR3 is 14 amino acids. CDR3 amino acids: CASSVGGSNSPLHF. The CDR3 DNA sequence: TGTGCCAGCAGCGTAGGAGGGTCCAATTCACCCCTCCACTTT.

CDR3 DNA sequence: TGCGCCAGCAGCCAAGAGGGCAGCTATAGCAATCAGCCCCAGCATTTT. Translating it yields CASSQEGSYSNQPQHF. The chain joins TRBV4-1 to TRBJ1-5, with no clear D. The germline V and J ends were trimmed by 0 bases and 0 bases, with 9 bases remaining between them. The CDR3 spans 16 residues. CDR1 is MGHRA and CDR2 is YSYEKL in the germline V gene.

The chain recombines TRBV9 with TRBJ2-3; D is perhaps TRBD2 (6 bases). The germline gives CDR1 SGDLS, CDR2 YYNGEE. The CDR3 sequence is 14 residues long. V lost 3 bases and J 5 bases, leaving 13 bases between the germline ends. The CDR3 DNA follows: TGTGCCAGCAGCGGCCCCAGCGGGCAAGATACGCAGTATTTT. This gives the protein CASSGPSGQDTQYF.

The chain employs TRBV23-1 and TRBJ1-3; D is possibly TRBD1 (6 bases). TRBV23-1 is recorded as an ORF, its role being uncertain. The CDR3 spans 17 residues. With 2 bases removed from V and 0 bases from J, the gap between germline ends came to 14 bases. The CDR3: CASSQVRTGPSGNTIYF. CDR3 sequence (DNA): TGCGCCAGCAGTCAAGTAAGAACAGGGCCCTCTGGAAACACCATATATTTT.

The rearrangement joins TRBV4-2 to TRBJ1-3; TRBD1 matches at 9 bases. Germline assignment: CDR1 LGHNA and CDR2 YNFKEQ. After removal of 0 bases from V and 4 bases from J, the junction contained 4 bases not matched to a gene. The CDR3 covers 16 residues. CDR3 sequence reads: CASSQEGQGIGNTIYF. In DNA form, the CDR3 reads TGTGCCAGCAGCCAAGAAGGACAGGGGATCGGAAACACCATATATTTT.

The chain recombines TRBV28 with TRBJ1-1; a possible D gene is TRBD1 (5 bases). The V and J ends lost 6 bases and 0 bases respectively, with 20 bases between them. Germline CDR1 MDHEN, CDR2 SYDVKM. The CDR3 runs to 17 residues. The CDR3 loop is CASSLEWLQTVNTEAFF. In DNA, the CDR3 is TGTGCCAGCAGCCTAGAGTGGTTGCAGACAGTGAACACTGAAGCTTTCTTT.

V gene TRBV13 combines with J gene TRBJ1-2, with a tentative D call TRBD1 (6 bases). The V gene lost 5 bases and the J gene lost 3 bases, with 34 bases spanning the gap. The CDR3 sequence is 21 residues long. CDR1 PRHDT and CDR2 FYEKMQ come from the germline V gene (reference sequence). The DNA of the CDR3 is TGTGCCAGCAGCCGAACCAATTTAGGGGGGGGCAGCGCGTTGCGGGACTATGGCTACACCTTC. Translating gives CASSRTNLGGGSALRDYGYTF. Supplemented by reference TRBV13 and TRBJ1-2, the full variable domain reads AAGVIQSPRHLIKEKRETATLKCYPIPRHDTVYWYQQGPGQDPQFLISFYEKMQSDKGSIPDRFSAQQFSDYHSELNMSSLELGDSALYFCASSRTNLGGGSALRDYGYTFGSGTRLTVV.

The J gene is TRBJ2-2, the V gene TRBV19; 10 nucleotides align to TRBD2. Germline lookup yields CDR1 LNHDA and CDR2 SQIVND (reference sequence). V trimming: 3 bases; J trimming: 0 bases; junction bases outside the gene matches: 10. The CDR3 is 19 residues long. CDR3 amino acids: CASSISASGGRTNTGELFF. In nucleotides, the CDR3 is TGTGCCAGTAGTATCTCGGCTAGCGGGGGCCGCACGAACACCGGGGAGCTGTTTTTT. Combining the CDR3 with reference TRBV19 and TRBJ2-2 gives the whole variable domain DGGITQSPKYLFRKEGQNVTLSCEQNLNHDAMYWYRQDPGQGLRLIYYSQIVNDFQKGDIAEGYSVSREKKESFPLTVTSAQKNPTAFYLCASSISASGGRTNTGELFFGEGSRLTVL.

There are a few counts of this clone. V usage is TRBV3-1 (or the pseudogene TRBV3-2) and J usage is TRBJ2-2; maybe TRBD1 (6 bases). Germline-derived CDR1 and CDR2 are LGHDT and YNNKEL (reference sequence). V was cut by 6 bases and J by 0 bases, with 14 bases left in between. CDR3 length equals 16 residues. CDR3 amino acids: CASRKRDNSNTGELFF. CDR3 nucleotides: TGTGCCAGCAGGAAACGGGACAATTCGAACACCGGGGAGCTGTTTTTT.